What follows are 27 T cell receptor beta chains derived from one specimen sequenced in a study of regulatory T cells in long-lasting Graves disease. Time point: newly diagnosed GD, antithyroid drugs for less than 3 months. From PBMCs, RNA was extracted and then used to make the TCR library. For TCR beta, libraries came from iRepertoire HTBI primers and Arm-PCR of CDR3 regions. TCRdb processed the multiplex PCR reads anew with MiXCR; each CDR3 protein has one entry. In the table there are a few hundred thousand distinct CDR3 sequences, 20% of which are singletons. Sequenced here: peripheral blood mononuclear cells (PBMCs), sampled at new diagnosis, from a patient treated with antithyroid drugs. These receptors all come from a female donor with Graves disease.

At least ten counts were recorded for this clonotype. This sequence joins TRBV3-1 and TRBJ2-7; the match to TRBD1 covers 7 bases. Germline V lookup: CDR1 LGHDT, CDR2 YNNKEL (reference sequence). The length of the CDR3 is 13 residues. V lost 7 bases, J lost 1 base, and 4 bases stayed unmatched. In nucleotides, the CDR3 is TGTGCCAGCATCGCGACAGGGTCCTACGAGCAGTACTTC. Translating gives CASIATGSYEQYF.

This clonotype was counted a few times. The chain employs TRBV25-1 and TRBJ2-3, with a weak D call TRBD1 (5 bases). The J call may not be correct, given that the DNA end is closer to TRBJ2-5. CDR3 length: 15 residues. CDR1 is MGHDK and CDR2 is SYGVNS in the germline V gene. In DNA form, the CDR3 reads TGTGCCAGCAGTGAACCAGGGTCCCCCACAGAGACCCAGTACTTC. It is translated as CASSEPGSPTETQYF.

This clonotype was detected only a few times. A much larger clonotype is one base distant, so this may be a read error. V and J are TRBV24-1 and TRBJ2-2, with 9 bases fitting TRBD1. Germline-derived CDR1 and CDR2 are KGHDR and SFDVKD. The CDR3 covers 17 residues. CDR3 sequence reads: CATSDKGQGRGTGELLF. The CDR3 nucleotides are TGTGCCACCAGTGATAAGGGACAGGGAAGGGGCACCGGGGAGCTGCTTTTT.

This clonotype has just one count. The V call is TRBV11-2, the J call TRBJ2-5, with D possibly TRBD2 on 6 matching bases. The CDR3 contains 14 residues. V lost 5 bases and J lost 4, with 14 bases in between. Looked up from germline, CDR1 is SGHAT and CDR2 is FQNNGV. CDR3 amino acids: CASSPPLRGETQYF. DNA of the CDR3: TGTGCCAGCAGCCCTCCATTGCGGGGAGAGACCCAGTACTTC. Full variable domain (outside the CDR3, taken from reference TRBV11-2 and TRBJ2-5): EAGVAQSPRYKIIEKRQSVAFWCNPISGHATLYWYQQILGQGPKLLIQFQNNGVVDDSQLPKDRFSAERLKGVDSTLKIQPAKLEDSAVYLCASSPPLRGETQYFGPGTRLLVL.

V gene TRBV30 combines with J gene TRBJ1-1; D perhaps matches TRBD1 (5 bases). The germline gives CDR1 GTSNPN, CDR2 SVGIG (reference sequence). The CDR3 is made up of 13 amino acids. Trimming removed 4 bases at V and 4 bases at J, with 13 bases between. The CDR3 protein is CAWKRGRVTEAFF. The CDR3 nucleotides are TGTGCCTGGAAAAGGGGACGGGTCACTGAAGCTTTCTTT.

This clonotype was counted at least ten times. This sequence joins TRBV5-5 and TRBJ2-7; tentative D call: TRBD1 (6 bases). CDR3 size: 15 residues. Trimming cost V 3 bases and J 4 bases, with 17 bases left between them. Germline V gene lookup returns CDR1 SGHKS and CDR2 YYEKEE (reference sequence). This CDR3 reads CASSYPGAPSYEQYF. CDR3 DNA sequence: TGTGCCAGCAGCTACCCAGGGGCCCCTTCGTACGAGCAGTACTTC. The whole variable domain, filled in from reference TRBV5-5 and TRBJ2-7, reads DAGVTQSPTHLIKTRGQQVTLRCSPISGHKSVSWYQQVLGQGPQFIFQYYEKEERGRGNFPDRFSARQFPNYSSELNVNALLLGDSALYLCASSYPGAPSYEQYFGPGTRLTVT.

This clonotype was seen many times. The chain uses TRBV6-5 and TRBJ1-1; perhaps TRBD1 as D (5 bases). V was clipped by 2 bases and J by 5 bases, with 12 bases between them. The CDR3 is made up of 14 amino acids. The germline gives CDR1 MNHEY, CDR2 SVGAGI. The CDR3 loop reads CASSYRGSRTEAFF. The CDR3 coding sequence is TGTGCCAGCAGTTACAGGGGAAGTAGGACTGAAGCTTTCTTT.

A note on this clonotype: A clone one base away is much larger, so this may be a read error. This CDR3 is missing its conserved last phenylalanine or tryptophan, likely due to a read error. V and J are TRBV10-2 and TRBJ2-5; D is ambiguous. The CDR3 contains 13 residues. Trimming shortened V by 1 base and J by 2 bases, and 5 bases separated the two germline ends. Germline CDR1 is WSHSY and CDR2 is SAAADI. CDR3 amino acids: CASSEWAQETQYS. The DNA of the CDR3 is TGCGCCAGCAGTGAGTGGGCGCAAGAGACCCAGTACTCC.

At least ten counts were recorded for this clonotype. This chain uses TRBV7-9 with TRBJ2-7; 9 bases map to TRBD1. The CDR3 runs to 14 residues. J gave up 3 bases and V 4 bases, and 4 bases lay outside the gene matches. The germline V gene has CDR1 SEHNR and CDR2 FQNEAQ (reference sequence). CDR3 protein: CASSSGTGFYEQYF. The CDR3 DNA sequence: TGTGCCAGCAGCTCCGGGACAGGGTTCTACGAGCAGTACTTC.

There are many counts of this clonotype. At one boundary the junction diverges from the germline segment, which might be a read error. This CDR3 reads CASSQNRGWYNEQFF. CDR3 bases: TGCGCCAGCAGCCAAAACAGGGGGTGGTACAATGAGCAGTTCTTC. The chain is built from TRBV11-2 and TRBJ2-1, with TRBD1 matching over 8 bases. CDR3 length: 15 residues. Germline CDR1 and CDR2: SGHAT and FQNNGV. The full variable domain, in which reference TRBV11-2 and TRBJ2-1 provide the parts outside the CDR3, is EAGVAQSPRYKIIEKRQSVAFWCNPISGHATLYWYQQILGQGPKLLIQFQNNGVVDDSQLPKDRFSAERLKGVDSTLKIQPAKLEDSAVYLCASSQNRGWYNEQFFGPGTRLTVL.

At least ten counts were recorded for this clonotype. J is TRBJ1-2 and V is TRBV2, with TRBD1 identical over 9 bases. CDR3 size: 14 residues. Germline CDR1 is SNHLY and CDR2 is FYNNEI. With 10 bases clipped from V and 2 bases from J, the junction kept 8 bases outside the gene matches. The DNA of the CDR3 is TGTGCCACCCTGCCGGGACAGGGCAACTATGGCTACACCTTC. As protein: CATLPGQGNYGYTF. The full variable domain, completed using reference TRBV2 and TRBJ1-2, is EPEVTQTPSHQVTQMGQEVILRCVPISNHLYFYWYRQILGQKVEFLVSFYNNEISEKSEIFDDQFSVERPDGSNFTLKIRSTKLEDSAMYFCATLPGQGNYGYTFGSGTRLTVV.

This clonotype was found many times. DNA of the CDR3: TGTGCCAGCAGCTTACACAGACGCAATGAGCAGTTCTTC. This gives the protein CASSLHRRNEQFF. The genes are TRBV11-2 and TRBJ2-1; D is uncertain. Trimming left V 2 bases short and J 6 bases short, with 8 bases between. The CDR3 covers 13 residues. Germline CDR1 is SGHAT and CDR2 is FQNNGV.

The J gene is TRBJ2-7, the V gene TRBV7-2; D might be TRBD1 or TRBD2, each matching 6 bases. Germline CDR1 reads SGHTA; CDR2 reads FQGNSA. Trimming removed 2 bases from V and 4 bases from J, with 15 bases in between. This CDR3 comprises 15 residues. The CDR3 DNA reads TGTGCCAGCAGCTTAAATAGGGGGAGGTCTTACGAGCAGTACTTC. This codes for CASSLNRGRSYEQYF.

The table lists this clonotype with many counts. The rearrangement links TRBV20-1 to TRBJ2-3; D uncertain. The germline CDR1 and CDR2 sequences are DFQATT and SNEGSKA (reference sequence). With 3 bases removed from V and 0 bases from J, the gap between germline ends came to 13 bases. This CDR3 spans 15 amino acids. CDR3 sequence (DNA): TGCAGTGCTAGTGACTCCGGAGCTAGCACAGATACGCAGTATTTT. Its translation is CSASDSGASTDTQYF.

This clonotype was detected many times. CDR3 nucleotides: TGTGCTAGTGGTTTGGGCCCTCCAGGGGGAGAGACCCAGTACTTC. Its translation: CASGLGPPGGETQYF. The chain combines TRBV12-5 with TRBJ2-5, with 7 bases fitting TRBD1. CDR1 is LGHNT and CDR2 is FRNRAP in the germline V gene. The CDR3 consists of 15 residues. The V and J ends lost 1 base and 4 bases, in that order; junction bases with no gene match: 6.

As to this clonotype: This may be a read error, as it is one base from a much larger clone. The chain joins TRBV7-9 to TRBJ2-3; D could derive from TRBD1 or TRBD2 (5 bases each). With the DNA end fitting TRBJ2-5 better, the J assignment may be wrong. The CDR3 is 14 amino acids. CDR1 is SEHNR, CDR2 FQNEAQ, per germline (reference sequence). CDR3 loop: CASSLAGEGRTQYF. The DNA for the CDR3 is TGTGCCAGCAGCTTAGCGGGAGAGGGGAGGACCCAGTACTTC.

Ten or more counts support this clonotype. The chain joins TRBV27 to TRBJ2-3; D is uncertain. The CDR3 sequence is 15 residues long. Germline-derived CDR1 and CDR2 are MNHEY and SMNVEV (reference sequence). V was shortened by 5 bases and J by 4 bases, with 16 bases between the two germline ends. The DNA of the CDR3 is TGTGCCAGCAGTCCCCAAGAGAGGTCCCCAGATACGCAGTATTTT. It codes for CASSPQERSPDTQYF.

This clonotype showed up just a few times. V usage is TRBV12-3 or TRBV12-4 and J usage is TRBJ2-7; D is undetermined. There are 13 residues in the CDR3. V was cut by 7 bases and J by 3 bases, with 13 bases left in between. CDR3: CASTLRRNYEQYF. The DNA for the CDR3 is TGTGCCAGCACCCTGAGACGGAACTACGAGCAGTACTTC.

This clonotype was counted at least ten times. V usage is TRBV7-6 and J usage is TRBJ2-2, with D maybe TRBD2 (6 bases). V was cut by 4 bases and J by 4 bases, with 16 bases left in between. CDR3 size: 16 residues. The germline V gene has CDR1 SGHVS and CDR2 FNYEAQ. This chain's CDR3 is CASSSSRRVRTGELFF. CDR3 sequence (DNA): TGTGCCAGCAGCTCCAGCCGGAGGGTACGCACCGGGGAGCTGTTTTTT.

This clonotype was recorded at least ten times. The V and J genes are TRBV6-2 or TRBV6-3 and TRBJ1-1; D remains ambiguous. CDR1 MNHEY and CDR2 SVGEGT come from the germline V gene. The CDR3 has 14 residues. Trimming pared 7 bases from V and 3 bases from J, leaving 15 bases between. CDR3 in DNA: TGTGCCAGCACCAAAAGGCTGGGCTACACTGAAGCTTTCTTT. This codes for CASTKRLGYTEAFF.

This clonotype was found many times. At one end the junction does not follow the germline gene, possibly because of a read error. The J gene is TRBJ2-5, the V gene TRBV20-1; D unresolved. Germline-derived CDR1 and CDR2 are DFQATT and SNEGSKA (reference sequence). The CDR3 has 15 amino acids. The DNA for the CDR3 is TGCAGTGCTAGAGGGGCCTCGGCGTACCAAGAGGCCCAGTACTTC. It is translated as CSARGASAYQEAQYF.

This clonotype has at least ten counts. The J gene is TRBJ1-1, the V gene TRBV2; D unclear. The CDR3 sequence is 12 residues long. Trimming took off 1 base at V and 11 bases at J, with 11 bases between the two ends. From germline, CDR1 is SNHLY and CDR2 FYNNEI. This chain's CDR3 is CASSEGAHMAFF. The CDR3 DNA follows: TGTGCCAGCAGTGAAGGGGCGCATATGGCTTTCTTT.

This clonotype came up many times. V gene TRBV20-1 combines with J gene TRBJ2-7; 7 bases fit TRBD1. Germline CDR1 reads DFQATT; CDR2 reads SNEGSKA (reference sequence). There are 14 residues in the CDR3. V trimming: 3 bases; J trimming: 2 bases; junction bases outside the gene matches: 7. In DNA form, the CDR3 reads TGCAGTGCTAGCCCGACAGGGCAACCCTACGAGCAGTACTTC. This translates into CSASPTGQPYEQYF.

This clonotype is medium-sized by share. This CDR3 reads CASSLGGIYTEAFF. CDR3 bases: TGTGCCAGCAGTCTCGGGGGGATCTACACTGAAGCTTTCTTT. The V and J genes are TRBV12-3 or TRBV12-4 and TRBJ1-1; weak D call: TRBD1 (5 bases). The CDR3 has 14 residues. V dropped 5 bases and J dropped 3 bases, with 13 bases sitting between them.

This clonotype has ten or more counts. The gene calls are TRBV20-1 and TRBJ2-1, with 8 bases lining up with TRBD2. Germline-derived CDR1 and CDR2 are DFQATT and SNEGSKA (reference sequence). CDR3 length: 15 amino acids. Trimming removed 0 bases from V and 6 bases from J; junction bases left unmatched: 7. CDR3 residues: CSARDRTGGFNEQFF. CDR3 in DNA: TGCAGTGCTAGAGATCGGACGGGAGGGTTCAATGAGCAGTTCTTC.

In regard to this clonotype: This sequence may be a read error, since a much larger clone differs from it by one base. In this CDR3 the conserved last residue, phenylalanine or tryptophan, is missing, so a read error is likely. The chain's CDR3 is CASSSPTVNTEAFL. DNA for the CDR3: TGTGCCAGCAGTTCCCCTACAGTGAACACTGAAGCTTTCCTT. This chain links TRBV6-5 with TRBJ1-1; D remains ambiguous. From germline, CDR1 is MNHEY and CDR2 SVGAGI. Trimming removed 4 bases from V and 0 bases from J, with 9 bases in between. The CDR3 sequence is 14 residues long.

The rearrangement uses TRBV6-2 or TRBV6-3 and TRBJ1-4; D is uncertain. V was cut by 7 bases and J by 8 bases, with 11 bases left in between. The CDR3 is 12 residues long. CDR1 is MNHEY and CDR2 is SVGEGT in the germline V gene. The CDR3 loop is CASNEGREKLFF. As DNA, the CDR3 is TGTGCCAGCAATGAGGGTCGGGAAAAACTGTTTTTT.